The rows below give T cell receptor beta chains drawn from one sample of a study of blood T cell repertoires in COVID-19. Profiling relied on immunoSEQ multiplex PCR, and the TCRdb table lists in-frame clones only, not all of them. In the table there are 250,000 to 350,000 clones, about nine tenths of which are singletons. The sample was peripheral blood. These receptor sequences come from a woman in her forties or fifties with COVID-19, enrolled during active disease. Both conserved end residues are part of each CDR3. D genes are given only for firm matches. Clone size is given for some rows only: seen once, a few or many times, or a class if the clone is expanded.

V	J	D	size	DNA	CDR3
TRBV7-2	TRBJ2-1	TRBD1	-	TGTGCCAGCAGCTTACGGGACAGAACAGGTAATGAGCAGTTCTTC	CASSLRDRTGNEQFF
TRBV12-5	TRBJ1-1	-	-	TGTGCTAGTGGTTTATCCCTTTCTACCATGAACACTGAAGCTTTCTTT	CASGLSLSTMNTEAFF
TRBV27	TRBJ2-1	-	-	TGTGCCAGCAACCCAAATCGGGGTAATGAGCAGTTCTTC	CASNPNRGNEQFF
TRBV6-5	TRBJ2-7	TRBD1	-	TGTGCCAGCAGTCCTACAGGGGGCTACGAGCAGTACTTC	CASSPTGGYEQYF
TRBV9	TRBJ1-1	TRBD1	few	TGTGCCAGCAGCGCAGGGGACAGGGGAGGGACTGAAGCTTTCTTT	CASSAGDRGGTEAFF
TRBV24-1	TRBJ1-2	-	-	TGTGCCACCCAGGTGGTCGGCTACACCTTC	CATQVVGYTF
TRBV5-6	TRBJ1-3	TRBD1	few	TGTGCCAGCAACGACAGGGTCCCAAGCTCTGGAAACACCATATATTTT	CASNDRVPSSGNTIYF
TRBV6-5	TRBJ2-3	TRBD2	-	TGTGCCAGCAGTTCTCCTAGCGGGTTACGCACAGATACGCAGTATTTT	CASSSPSGLRTDTQYF
TRBV5-1	TRBJ1-1	-	-	TGCGCCAGCAGCTTGGCTCCCGGCAGTGATTCAGGAGCTTTCTTT	CASSLAPGSDSGAFF
TRBV25-1	TRBJ1-6	-	-	TGTGCCAGCAGCCGCGGAGCTGGAAGTGGTTCACCCCTCCACTTT	CASSRGAGSGSPLHF
TRBV11-2	TRBJ1-2	-	-	TGTGCCAGCAGCTTATCCTCCTATGGCTACACCTTC	CASSLSSYGYTF
TRBV9	TRBJ1-1	TRBD1	-	TGTGCCAGCAGCGTAGCTCCAGGGGGCACTGAAGCTTTCTTT	CASSVAPGGTEAFF
TRBV27	TRBJ2-1	TRBD1	-	TGTGCCAGCAGTTTGTTCCAGGGGGCGTACAATGAGCAGTTCTTC	CASSLFQGAYNEQFF
TRBV18	TRBJ1-5	-	-	TGTGCCAGCTCACCTGGAGGTGCGCCCCAGCATTTT	CASSPGGAPQHF
TRBV14	TRBJ2-1	-	-	TGTGCCAGCAGCACGGACATACCGATACGCTCCTACAATGAGCAGTTCTTC	CASSTDIPIRSYNEQFF
TRBV29-1	TRBJ1-2	TRBD1	-	TGCAGCGCGGGGGGACAGGCGTATGGCTACACCTTC	CSAGGQAYGYTF
TRBV19	TRBJ2-7	-	-	TGTGCCAGGCCGTGGACAGACTCCTACGAGCAGTACTTC	CARPWTDSYEQYF
TRBV7-2	TRBJ2-1	-	-	TGTGCCAGCAGCTCGGACTCAAACGGTGACAATGAGCAGTTCTTC	CASSSDSNGDNEQFF
TRBV7-6	TRBJ1-3	-	-	TGTGCCAGCAGCTACTTGCAGGGGTCTGGAAACACCATATATTTT	CASSYLQGSGNTIYF
TRBV28	TRBJ1-2	TRBD1	-	TGTGCCAGCAGTTTATCCCACCTCTCCCGACAGGGGGCGGAGGGCTACACCTTC	CASSLSHLSRQGAEGYTF
TRBV7-2	TRBJ2-1	TRBD1	-	TGTGCCAGCAGGCCGGCCCTTGGGACAGCCTACAATGAGCAGTTCTTC	CASRPALGTAYNEQFF
TRBV27	TRBJ2-7	-	-	TGTGCCAGCAGTTTATCAGGGGGGGACTTCGAGCAGTACTTC	CASSLSGGDFEQYF
TRBV29-1	TRBJ2-7	-	once	TGCAGCGTTGTCCGGGGACTTTCCTACGAGCAGTACTTC	CSVVRGLSYEQYF
TRBV18	TRBJ2-1	TRBD2	-	TGTGCCAGCTCACCATTCATAGCGGGAGGGCCAGGCAATGAGCAGTTCTTC	CASSPFIAGGPGNEQFF
TRBV3-1/TRBV3-2	TRBJ2-2	TRBD2	once	TGTGCCAGCAGCCACCTAGCGGGAGGATCCACCGGGGAGCTGTTTTTT	CASSHLAGGSTGELFF
TRBV6-2/TRBV6-3	TRBJ2-5	TRBD2	-	TGTGCCAGCAGCCGCGCCCCGGGGGGGGGAGAGACCCAGTACTTC	CASSRAPGGGETQYF
TRBV25-1	TRBJ2-4	TRBD1	-	TGTGCCAGCAGTTCCACAGGGGCTCTAGCCAAAAACATTCAGTACTTC	CASSSTGALAKNIQYF
TRBV6-5	TRBJ2-1	-	-	TGTGCCAGCAGTTATTTGTCTGGCGGCGGGGATGAGCAGTTCTTC	CASSYLSGGGDEQFF
TRBV11-2	TRBJ2-3	-	-	TGTGCCAGCAGCTTACGAGCGACTAGCACAGATACGCAGTATTTT	CASSLRATSTDTQYF
TRBV10-2	TRBJ1-1	-	-	TGCGCCAGCAGGTCACTTCAGAACACTGAAGCTTTCTTT	CASRSLQNTEAFF
TRBV27	TRBJ2-1	TRBD2	-	TGTGCCAGCAGTTTATTCCTGAGCGGGAGGGCCGGGGGTAATGAGCAGTTCTTC	CASSLFLSGRAGGNEQFF
TRBV3-1/TRBV3-2	TRBJ2-7	-	-	TGTGCCAGCAGCCAATCCAGGGGCTACGAGCAGTACTTC	CASSQSRGYEQYF
TRBV27	TRBJ1-1	-	-	TGTGCCAGCCCTCGGACACCTTTAAACACTGAAGCTTTCTTT	CASPRTPLNTEAFF
TRBV7-2	TRBJ1-1	-	-	TGTGCCAGCAGCTTAGCTTCACAGGCTGGGACTGAAGCTTTCTTT	CASSLASQAGTEAFF
TRBV7-2	TRBJ1-6	TRBD1	-	TGTGCCAGCAGCTTAGTAAGGGGGGACAGGGTTTCACCCCTCCACTTT	CASSLVRGDRVSPLHF
TRBV6-1	TRBJ2-1	TRBD2	-	TGTGCCAGCAGTGACCCTAGAGCGGGGGGCTACAATGAGCAGTTCTTC	CASSDPRAGGYNEQFF
TRBV7-9	TRBJ1-2	-	-	TGTGCCAGCGCCGGGGAGAGCTATGGCTACACCTTC	CASAGESYGYTF
TRBV29-1	TRBJ2-3	TRBD1	-	TGCAGCGGGTCCGAGGGGGCGGACAGCACAGATACGCAGTATTTT	CSGSEGADSTDTQYF
TRBV5-1	TRBJ2-5	-	-	TGCGCCAGCAGCTTGCCCGGGTCCCAAGAGACCCAGTACTTC	CASSLPGSQETQYF
TRBV27	TRBJ1-5	TRBD1	-	TGTGCCAGCAGACCGAACCTGGACAGGGCCCACATTAGAAGGCCCCAGCATTTT	CASRPNLDRAHIRRPQHF
TRBV19	TRBJ2-4	-	-	TGTGCCAGTAGCCCCCAGGGAGGAGGGGGCGGATTGGCCAAAAACATTCAGTACTTC	CASSPQGGGGGLAKNIQYF
TRBV7-9	TRBJ2-7	TRBD1	-	TGTGCCAGCAGCCTAATCGGACAGGGGCCCCAAGGTGCGCAGTACTTC	CASSLIGQGPQGAQYF
TRBV9	TRBJ2-3	-	-	TGTGCCAGCAGCGCCCCGGGACTGACAGATACGCAGTATTTT	CASSAPGLTDTQYF
TRBV7-9	TRBJ1-2	TRBD1	-	TGTGCCAGCTCCGGACAGGGTAGTGGCTACACCTTC	CASSGQGSGYTF
TRBV7-3	TRBJ2-6	-	-	TGTGCCAGCAGCTTAGGAGGGGGCAGGACTGGGGCCAACGTCCTGACTTTC	CASSLGGGRTGANVLTF
TRBV5-1	TRBJ2-5	TRBD2	-	TGCGCCAGCAGCTTGGCCAATCCTAGCGGGCTTCAAGAGACCCAGTACTTC	CASSLANPSGLQETQYF
TRBV3-1/TRBV3-2	TRBJ2-7	TRBD1	-	TGTGCCAGCAGCCAAACGACAGGGGAACGTGGGGAGCAGTACTTC	CASSQTTGERGEQYF
TRBV12-5	TRBJ2-7	-	once	TGTGCTAGTGGTTTGGGCGGATACGAGCAGTACTTC	CASGLGGYEQYF
TRBV6-4	TRBJ2-3	-	-	TGTGCCAGCAGCTTTAGCGGCGGCACAGATACGCAGTATTTT	CASSFSGGTDTQYF
TRBV6-5	TRBJ1-1	TRBD1	-	TGTGCCAGCAGGAACCGGGACAGGGGCAGCACTGAAGCTTTCTTT	CASRNRDRGSTEAFF
TRBV6-5	TRBJ2-5	TRBD1	-	TGTGCCAGCAGTTACTCCGGGACAGGGCAAGAGACCCAGTACTTC	CASSYSGTGQETQYF
TRBV7-2	TRBJ1-3	TRBD1	-	TGTGCCAGCAGCTCCCGGACAGGGGCGGACACCATATATTTT	CASSSRTGADTIYF
TRBV30	TRBJ1-5	-	-	TGTGCCTGGAGTACCACTGGAGTGGGGGGGCCCCAGCATTTT	CAWSTTGVGGPQHF
TRBV7-2	TRBJ2-6	-	-	TGTGCCAGCAGCCCGGGACTGACAGCTGGGGCCAACGTCCTGACTTTC	CASSPGLTAGANVLTF
TRBV5-4	TRBJ2-5	TRBD2	once	TGTGCCAGCAGCTCTAGAGTGGTAGCGGGAGGATCGGGACGGGAGACCCAGTACTTC	CASSSRVVAGGSGRETQYF